Described below is a single TCR beta chain sequence and its context. Antigen: not known. CD4+ cells were split into CD45RA+ naive and CD45RA-negative memory subsets. Germline CDR1 LNHDA, CDR2 SQIVND (reference sequence). The CDR3 totals 17 residues. Trimming took 3 bases from V and 2 from J, leaving 19 bases between them. This sample stems from a study of shared clonotypes between healthy human individuals. Study-wide results and caveats: Genetic and exposure-history diversity was limited by the few donors.

Clones were sequenced by immunoSEQ multiplex PCR, and TCRdb holds only the in-frame ones, with some missing. The table lists more than 1.2 million clones, approximately 98.5% of them singletons. The source is a man aged 30 to 39 in good health. The chain employs TRBV19 and TRBJ1-2, with D maybe TRBD1 (5 bases). Sequences were obtained from naive CD4+ T cells sorted from blood. Specified subset: CD45RA+ positively selected. The CDR3 spells CASSINLINGGNYGYTF. CDR3 coding DNA: TGTGCCAGTAGTATCAATCTCATCAATGGGGGGAACTATGGCTACACCTTC.